This TCR beta chain was captured in a study of blood T cell repertoires in COVID-19. There are 15 residues in the CDR3. Germline V gene lookup returns CDR1 MGHRA and CDR2 YSYEKL. The ends lost 1 base at V and 4 bases at J; junction bases unmatched: 6. Libraries were prepared by immunoSEQ multiplex PCR; TCRdb keeps only in-frame clonotypes and omits some of them. The repertoire holds roughly 330,000 clones, with roughly 90% as singletons. Sequencing was carried out using peripheral blood. The receptor was derived from a woman in her forties or fifties with active or convalescent COVID-19. The V and J genes are TRBV4-1 and TRBJ1-2, with 7 bases matching TRBD1. The CDR3 region is CASSQGAGGSYGYTF. CDR3 nucleotide sequence: TGCGCCAGCAGCCAAGGGGCAGGGGGTAGCTATGGCTACACCTTC.